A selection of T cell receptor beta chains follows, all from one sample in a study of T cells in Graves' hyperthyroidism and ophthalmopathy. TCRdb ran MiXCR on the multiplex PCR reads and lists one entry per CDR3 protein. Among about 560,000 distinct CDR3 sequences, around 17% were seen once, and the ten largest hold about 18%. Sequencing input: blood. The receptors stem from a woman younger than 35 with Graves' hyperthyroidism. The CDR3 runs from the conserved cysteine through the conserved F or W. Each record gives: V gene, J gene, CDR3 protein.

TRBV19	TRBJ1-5	CASNPDGGSNQPQHF
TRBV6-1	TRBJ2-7	CASSEGGGRLSYEQYF
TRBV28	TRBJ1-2	CASSPWGGSAIYGYTF
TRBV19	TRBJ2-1	CASSQQGSTYNEQFF
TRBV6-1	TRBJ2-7	CASMGRGTPSYEQYF
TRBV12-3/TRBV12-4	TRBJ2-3	CASSFLMGDTQYF
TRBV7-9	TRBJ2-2	CASSQPWGPNTGELFF
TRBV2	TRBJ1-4	CASRDRTATNEKLFF
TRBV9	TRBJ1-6	CASSVRALGYNSPLHF
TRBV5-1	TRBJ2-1	CASSTQPESRFYNEQFF
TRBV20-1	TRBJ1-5	CSANRERGQPQHF
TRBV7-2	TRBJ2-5	CASSLRLAGGLRETQYF
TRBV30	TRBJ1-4	CAWRENGEKLFF
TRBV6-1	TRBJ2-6	CASSAMVAGPGSGANVLTF
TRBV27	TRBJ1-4	CASSLETGGGKLFF
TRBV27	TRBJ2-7	CASSPGVSVEQYF
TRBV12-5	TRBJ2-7	CASGRDSPYEQYF
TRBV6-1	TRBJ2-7	CASRNGQGASYEQYF
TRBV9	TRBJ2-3	CASSVAAGGSTDTQYF
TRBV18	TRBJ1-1	CASSPSQVGTEAFF
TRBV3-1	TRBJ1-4	CASSQDLRTGVEKLFF
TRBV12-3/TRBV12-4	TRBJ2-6	CASSPYRGAGANVLTF
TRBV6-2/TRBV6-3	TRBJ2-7	CASSWGGRINEQYF
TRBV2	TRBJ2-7	CASRLDSYEQYF
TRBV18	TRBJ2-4	CASSPRIGGSRSIQYF
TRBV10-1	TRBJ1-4	CASTGTEGEKLFF
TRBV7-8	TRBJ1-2	CASSLVEAARYGYTF
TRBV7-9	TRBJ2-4	CASSFPQGQNIQYF
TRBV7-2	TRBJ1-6	CASSLETPFTGQTFPLHF
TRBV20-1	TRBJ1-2	CSARTHPLPGTHGYTF
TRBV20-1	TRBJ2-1	CSAIGLAGGNEQFF
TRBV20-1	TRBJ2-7	CSARGRESSSEQYF
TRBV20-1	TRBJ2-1	CSARDSAFSYNEQFF
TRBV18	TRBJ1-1	CASSPSQANTEAFF
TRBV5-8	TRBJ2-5	CASSPWDRGAETQYF
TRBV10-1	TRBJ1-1	CASSKDLAENTEAFF
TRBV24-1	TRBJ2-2	CATSDSAKANTGELFF
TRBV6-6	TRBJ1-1	CASSYFPVADQNTEAFF
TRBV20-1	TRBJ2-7	CSARGLGQGNKQYF
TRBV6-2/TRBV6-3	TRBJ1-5	CASSTVSGGSNQPQHF
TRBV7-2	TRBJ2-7	CASSLIRAPIHYEQYF
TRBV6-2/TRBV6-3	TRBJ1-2	CASSSPGTEIYGYTF
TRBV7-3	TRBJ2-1	CASSIGNNEQFF
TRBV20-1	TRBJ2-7	CSASRSTRDEQYF
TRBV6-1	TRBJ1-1	CATAQGSLGRAEAFF
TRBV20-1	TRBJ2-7	CSAREQGGTYEQYF
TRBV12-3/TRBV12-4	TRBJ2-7	CASSLSNEYRGGQYF
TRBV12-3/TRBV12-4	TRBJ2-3	CASSPDAREDVDTQYF
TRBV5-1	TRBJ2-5	CASSFPAGGQETQYF
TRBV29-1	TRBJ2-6	CSVDFDSGRPGANVLTF